A single sample gave rise to the 24 T cell receptor beta chains below, sequenced in a study of T cells in Graves' hyperthyroidism and ophthalmopathy. Amplified TCR beta CDR3 regions came from RNA transcripts. Initially, a first-round RT-PCR of the TCR CDR3 employed the HTBI primer set. TCRdb passed the multiplex PCR reads through MiXCR, listing each CDR3 protein once. The profile shows under 400,000 distinct CDR3 sequences, approximately 15% of them singletons. The sample taken for sequencing was blood. These receptors were obtained from a young man with Graves' hyperthyroidism.

This clonotype was counted ten times or more. This chain joins TRBV28 and TRBJ2-7; the match to TRBD1 covers 8 bases. The junction had 9 bases not matched to a gene; V was cut back by 5 bases and J by 6 bases. Germline V gene lookup returns CDR1 MDHEN and CDR2 SYDVKM. The length of the CDR3 is 14 residues. CDR3: CASSAPDRAGEQYF. The CDR3 DNA follows: TGTGCCAGCAGTGCCCCGGACAGGGCAGGCGAGCAGTACTTC.

The chain employs TRBV28 and TRBJ2-1, with 10 bases matching TRBD1. Germline CDR1 reads MDHEN; CDR2 reads SYDVKM. The CDR3 totals 14 residues. Losses at the gene ends were 3 bases for V and 9 bases for J; bases not matched to a gene: 5. CDR3 in DNA: TGTGCCAGCAGTTTGGGGACAGGGGTGGGTGAGCAGTTCTTC. This translates into CASSLGTGVGEQFF.

The chain joins TRBV12-3 or TRBV12-4 to TRBJ2-7, with D perhaps TRBD2 (6 bases). V was trimmed by 6 bases and J by 5 bases, leaving 11 bases between them. CDR3 length: 12 amino acids. CDR3 residues: CASSPGEDEQYF. In DNA, the CDR3 is TGTGCCAGCAGCCCCGGGGAGGACGAGCAGTACTTC.

In its sample, this clonotype was seen many times. The V gene is TRBV18, the J gene TRBJ1-2; D perhaps matches TRBD1 (6 bases). CDR3 length: 15 amino acids. The germline V and J ends were trimmed by 8 bases and 1 base, with 17 bases remaining between them. CDR1 is KGHSH and CDR2 is LQKENI in the germline V gene. CDR3 region: CASTYRAPNNYGYTF. CDR3 nucleotide sequence: TGTGCCAGCACCTACAGGGCCCCGAATAACTATGGCTACACCTTC.

This clonotype was detected ten times or more. The rearrangement uses TRBV5-1 and TRBJ1-5; D is unresolved. This CDR3 contains 14 residues. Per germline, CDR1 SGHRS and CDR2 YFSETQ. V lost 4 bases to trimming and J lost 4 bases, with 12 bases between them. This chain's CDR3 is CASSPLGPNQPQHF. CDR3 DNA: TGCGCCAGCAGCCCCCTAGGGCCGAATCAGCCCCAGCATTTT. The whole variable domain, filled in from reference TRBV5-1 and TRBJ1-5, reads KAGVTQTPRYLIKTRGQQVTLSCSPISGHRSVSWYQQTPGQGLQFLFEYFSETQRNKGNFPGRFSGRQFSNSRSEMNVSTLELGDSALYLCASSPLGPNQPQHFGDGTRLSIL.

This clonotype appeared many times. The chain combines TRBV2 with TRBJ1-1; no reliable D call. Trimming shortened V by 9 bases and J by 6 bases, and 8 bases separated the two germline ends. CDR1 and CDR2 from the germline V gene are SNHLY and FYNNEI. The CDR3 runs to 10 residues. The CDR3 reads CASWVSEAFF. CDR3 in DNA: TGTGCCAGTTGGGTCTCTGAAGCTTTCTTT.

Many counts were recorded for this clonotype. The CDR3 reads CASSLRDRNTEAFF. The CDR3 DNA reads as TGTGCCAGCAGCCTAAGGGACAGGAACACTGAAGCTTTCTTT. The chain joins TRBV3-1 to TRBJ1-1, with TRBD1 matching over 7 bases. The CDR3 has 14 residues. Trimming cost V 4 bases and J 1 base; bases outside gene matches: 3. Germline V gene sequence: CDR1 LGHDT, CDR2 YNNKEL (reference sequence). The full variable domain, rest sourced from reference TRBV3-1 and TRBJ1-1, is DTAVSQTPKYLVTQMGNDKSIKCEQNLGHDTMYWYKQDSKKFLKIMFSYNNKELIINETVPNRFSPKSPDKAHLNLHINSLELGDSAVYFCASSLRDRNTEAFFGQGTRLTVV.

This clonotype appeared a few times. The J gene is TRBJ1-1, the V gene TRBV25-1; D unclear. Germline assignment: CDR1 MGHDK and CDR2 SYGVNS. V lost 2 bases and J lost 11, with 12 bases in between. The CDR3 is 12 amino acids. DNA of the CDR3: TGTGCCAGCAGTGAAGACTTCCGGTCGGCTTTCTTT. This sequence encodes CASSEDFRSAFF.

This clonotype has only a few counts. The chain employs TRBV7-9 and TRBJ2-5; D is undetermined. Trimming shortened V by 3 bases and J by 5 bases, and 7 bases separated the two germline ends. The CDR3 runs 12 residues. Per germline, CDR1 SEHNR and CDR2 FQNEAQ (reference sequence). The CDR3 DNA sequence: TGTGCCAGCAGCTTGGTTTGGGAGACCCAGTACTTC. Protein: CASSLVWETQYF.

V usage is TRBV29-1 and J usage is TRBJ1-1; possible D gene TRBD1, 6 bases. The CDR3 is 13 amino acids. Germline V gene lookup returns CDR1 SQVTM and CDR2 ANQGSEA. The V gene lost 6 bases and the J gene lost 4 bases, with 15 bases spanning the gap. The CDR3 reads CSVRGGIFTEAFF. CDR3 DNA: TGCAGCGTCCGAGGGGGGATTTTCACTGAAGCTTTCTTT.

The chain joins TRBV19 to TRBJ2-7, with D hard to call. V lost 6 bases and J 1 base, leaving 19 bases between the germline ends. Per the germline V gene, CDR1 is LNHDA and CDR2 is SQIVND (reference sequence). This CDR3 comprises 16 residues. CDR3 DNA: TGTGCCAGTAGGAGTTCGGGTCAGGACCCTTCCTACGAGCAGTACTTC. This gives the protein CASRSSGQDPSYEQYF.

V and J are TRBV24-1 and TRBJ2-1; D not resolved. Trimming removed 5 bases at V and 0 bases at J, with 13 bases between. CDR3 length: 16 residues. CDR1 is KGHDR, CDR2 SFDVKD, per germline. The CDR3 region is CATSGMGELSYNEQFF. The CDR3 DNA reads as TGTGCCACCAGTGGGATGGGCGAGCTCTCCTACAATGAGCAGTTCTTC.

The chain combines TRBV4-1 with TRBJ2-7; perhaps D is TRBD1 or TRBD2 (6 bases each). In germline, CDR1 is MGHRA, CDR2 YSYEKL. Deletions cut 0 bases from V and 2 bases from J, with 11 bases between. This CDR3 is built from 15 residues. In DNA form, the CDR3 reads TGCGCCAGCAGCCAAGATTGGGGGGCTACCTACGAGCAGTACTTC. Its protein is CASSQDWGATYEQYF.

The rearrangement uses TRBV11-2 and TRBJ1-6; weak D call: TRBD1 (5 bases). Trimming took off 5 bases at V and 0 bases at J, with 8 bases between the two ends. This CDR3 comprises 15 residues. Germline V gene sequence: CDR1 SGHAT, CDR2 FQNNGV. The CDR3 DNA sequence: TGTGCCAGCAGCACCGGGGGCTCCTATAATTCACCCCTCCACTTT. It is translated as CASSTGGSYNSPLHF.

The V call is TRBV12-3 or TRBV12-4, the J call TRBJ2-7; D call uncertain. This CDR3 comprises 16 residues. V was clipped by 7 bases and J by 7 bases, with 26 bases between them. The CDR3 protein is CASTPARTFSYEEQYF. The CDR3 DNA reads TGTGCCAGCACCCCGGCCAGAACTTTTTCCTACGAGGAGCAGTACTTC.

The chain employs TRBV12-3 or TRBV12-4 and TRBJ2-7, with 12 bases fitting TRBD2. This CDR3 region has 17 residues. Germline trimming cut 2 bases from V and 2 bases from J; bases unmatched to any gene: 7. The CDR3 reads CASSLSLGTSGPYEQYF. The CDR3 DNA sequence: TGTGCCAGCAGTTTAAGTCTTGGGACTAGCGGGCCCTACGAGCAGTACTTC.

V is TRBV7-9 and J is TRBJ2-1; D possibly corresponds to TRBD1 (6 bases). The V and J ends lost 2 bases and 9 bases respectively, with 20 bases between them. CDR1 SEHNR and CDR2 FQNEAQ come from the germline V gene (reference sequence). This CDR3 region has 16 residues. CDR3 region: CASSLSGAVIRGEQFF. As DNA, the CDR3 is TGTGCCAGCAGCTTATCCGGTGCGGTGATCAGGGGTGAGCAGTTCTTC.

This clonotype was picked up a small number of times. CDR3: CASRGASGDTQYF. The CDR3 bases are TGTGCCAGTCGCGGAGCTAGCGGAGATACGCAGTATTTT. The rearrangement links TRBV9 to TRBJ2-3; TRBD2 matches 7 bases. Trimming cost V 8 bases and J 5 bases; bases outside gene matches: 8. The CDR3 covers 13 residues. From germline, CDR1 is SGDLS and CDR2 YYNGEE. The full variable domain, its missing parts supplied by reference TRBV9 and TRBJ2-3, is DSGVTQTPKHLITATGQRVTLRCSPRSGDLSVYWYQQSLDQGLQFLIQYYNGEERAKGNILERFSAQQFPDLHSELNLSSLELGDSALYFCASRGASGDTQYFGPGTRLTVL.

In its sample, this clonotype was seen once. This chain joins TRBV2 and TRBJ2-7, with TRBD1 identical over 7 bases. V shed 6 bases and J 3 bases; nucleotides not matched to a gene: 11. Germline V CDR1 and CDR2: SNHLY, FYNNEI. The CDR3 runs to 15 residues. The CDR3 loop reads CASSSTRTGYYEQYF. The CDR3 region has the DNA TGTGCCAGCAGCTCGACCAGGACAGGCTACTACGAGCAGTACTTC.

This clonotype was counted a few times. The chain carries TRBV20-1 and TRBJ2-5; D is unresolved. Germline V gene data show CDR1 as DFQATT and CDR2 as SNEGSKA (reference sequence). Trimming shortened V by 3 bases and J by 13 bases, and 18 bases separated the two germline ends. The CDR3 consists of 12 residues. The CDR3 DNA sequence: TGCAGTGCTAGCGAACTGCCCGGTCCACCGTACTTC. It specifies CSASELPGPPYF.

As for this clonotype: A much larger clone differs by one base, so this may be a read error. This chain connects TRBV18 to TRBJ1-3, with D possibly TRBD1 on 5 matching bases. The CDR3 is 14 residues long. CDR1 and CDR2 (germline): KGHSH, LQKENI. CDR3 sequence reads: CASSPPFQGNTTYF. The CDR3 DNA reads TGTGCCAGCTCACCACCGTTCCAGGGAAACACCACATATTTT.

CDR3 DNA: TGTGCCAGCAGTGAAGTATCGAACACTGAAGCTTTCTTT. This translates into CASSEVSNTEAFF. The chain joins TRBV2 to TRBJ1-1; no clear D gene. The CDR3 is made up of 13 amino acids. Germline values: CDR1 SNHLY, CDR2 FYNNEI. The V gene lost 1 base and the J gene lost 1 base, with 4 bases spanning the gap. The complete variable domain, with remaining parts taken from reference TRBV2 and TRBJ1-1, reads EPEVTQTPSHQVTQMGQEVILRCVPISNHLYFYWYRQILGQKVEFLVSFYNNEISEKSEIFDDQFSVERPDGSNFTLKIRSTKLEDSAMYFCASSEVSNTEAFFGQGTRLTVV.

Only a few counts were recorded for this clonotype. V usage is TRBV10-3 and J usage is TRBJ2-3; the match to TRBD2 covers 12 bases. The germline CDR1 and CDR2 sequences are ENHRY and SYGVKD. The CDR3 has 16 amino acids. V lost 2 bases to trimming and J lost 4 bases; unmatched junction nucleotides: 4. The CDR3 DNA reads as TGTGCCATCAGTGAGACCTGGACTAGCGGGGCAGATACGCAGTATTTT. Translating gives CAISETWTSGADTQYF.

This clonotype has just a few counts. V usage is TRBV4-2 and J usage is TRBJ2-7; D is ambiguous. The CDR3 contains 13 residues. Looked up from germline, CDR1 is LGHNA and CDR2 is YNFKEQ. Trimming removed 4 bases at V and 6 bases at J, with 13 bases between. CDR3 sequence reads: CASSREIGLEQYF. The CDR3 DNA reads as TGTGCCAGCAGCCGAGAGATCGGGCTCGAGCAGTACTTC.